This TCR beta chain was sequenced during a study of blood T cell repertoires in COVID-19. Study background: Samples taken during acute and convalescent COVID-19 were collected in the United States, Italy and Spain. From T cells, B-cell-depleted T cells, or PBMCs came the material, which was cDNA or gDNA.

Germline loops: CDR1 LNHDA, CDR2 SQIVND (reference sequence). Trimming shortened V by 4 bases and J by 1 base, and 11 bases separated the two germline ends. CDR3 length: 15 residues. Per the original methods: Reference gene primer amplification gave nucleated cell count estimates. Here immunoSEQ multiplex PCR was the method, and the copy in TCRdb shows in-frame clones only, minus some. V and J calls and clone size follow that table, whereas D and trimming were derived from the DNA. This sample has about 250,000 clones, with 70% to 90% found just once. The TCR comes from a woman younger than 45 with acute or convalescent COVID-19. The material sequenced was peripheral blood. The rearrangement uses TRBV19 and TRBJ2-1; TRBD2 is a possible D gene (5 bases). The CDR3 nucleotides are TGTGCCAGTAGTAATTTAGCGTGGTCCTACAATGAGCAGTTCTTC. Its translation is CASSNLAWSYNEQFF.